A single sample is the source of the 12 T cell receptor beta chains below, sequenced in a study of T cell responses to AZD1222 COVID-19 vaccine. TCRdb's table, derived via immunoSEQ multiplex PCR, lists solely in-frame clones and lacks some. The sample has nearly 110,000 clones; 75% to 90% are singletons. The specimen comprised peripheral blood, sampled on day 0 of AZD1222 vaccination. The source of these receptors is an adult in good health.

This chain links TRBV6-1 with TRBJ2-1, with D possibly called TRBD1 or TRBD2 (5 bases each). CDR3 length equals 15 residues. Germline CDR1 reads MNHNS; CDR2 reads SASEGT. The V end was cut by 1 base, the J end by 4 bases, with 11 bases between. The CDR3: CASSEGGAKYNEQFF. In DNA, the CDR3 is TGTGCCAGCAGTGAAGGAGGGGCGAAGTACAATGAGCAGTTCTTC.

The chain uses TRBV7-9 and TRBJ1-2, with 12 bases identical to TRBD1. This CDR3 has 14 residues. Germline CDR1 SEHNR, CDR2 FQNEAQ (reference sequence). J was trimmed by 8 bases and V by 3 bases; bases with no gene match: 4. The CDR3 coding sequence is TGTGCCAGCAGCTTGGGACAGGGGGCAAAAGGCTACACCTTC. Protein product: CASSLGQGAKGYTF.

The chain recombines TRBV28 with TRBJ2-2; TRBD1 aligns across 7 bases. The V gene's germline CDR1 is MDHEN and CDR2 SYDVKM. CDR3 length equals 13 residues. The V gene end was trimmed by 3 bases and the J gene end by 6 bases; junction bases not matched to a gene: 1. CDR3 DNA: TGTGCCAGCAGTTTGACAGGGCCCGGGGAGCTGTTTTTT. Translating it yields CASSLTGPGELFF.

V and J are TRBV9 and TRBJ1-2; D remains ambiguous. CDR3 length equals 13 residues. Looked up from germline, CDR1 is SGDLS and CDR2 is YYNGEE. Trimming took off 4 bases at V and 2 bases at J, with 9 bases between the two ends. This chain's CDR3 is CASSQMGNYGYTF. As DNA, the CDR3 is TGTGCCAGCAGCCAAATGGGAAACTATGGCTACACCTTC.

This chain links TRBV4-3 with TRBJ1-2; no clear D. CDR3 length equals 16 residues. CDR1 LGHNA and CDR2 YSLEER come from the germline V gene. Trimming removed 1 base from V and 4 bases from J, with 16 bases in between. CDR3 nucleotides: TGCGCCAGCAGCCAAGCTGAGGGATGGGAGACCTATGGCTACACCTTC. Translated, it gives CASSQAEGWETYGYTF.

The chain employs TRBV23-1 and TRBJ1-1, with D possibly being TRBD1 (5 bases). TRBV23-1 is annotated as an ORF whose role is uncertain. Between the trimmed V and J ends, which lost 4 bases and 1 base, there was a span of 10 bases. The CDR3 is made up of 14 amino acids. The chain's CDR3 is CASSRPGTNTEAFF. In DNA, the CDR3 is TGCGCCAGCAGTCGTCCAGGGACGAACACTGAAGCTTTCTTT.

This chain uses TRBV4-2 with TRBJ2-3; tentatively, D is TRBD1 or TRBD2 (6 bases each). The germline CDR1 and CDR2 sequences are LGHNA and YNFKEQ. This CDR3 spans 17 amino acids. Trimming shortened V by 4 bases and J by 0 bases, and 17 bases separated the two germline ends. In DNA form, the CDR3 reads TGTGCCAGCAGCCGGAATATGGGGGGCGGAAGCACAGATACGCAGTATTTT. It codes for CASSRNMGGGSTDTQYF.

The V call is TRBV3-1 (or the pseudogene TRBV3-2), the J call TRBJ2-1; 7 nucleotides agree with TRBD2. The junction had 8 bases not matched to a gene; V was cut back by 4 bases and J by 8 bases. This CDR3 spans 14 amino acids. Looked up from germline, CDR1 is LGHDT and CDR2 is YNNKEL (reference sequence). CDR3 DNA sequence: TGTGCCAGCAGCCCGATCCGCGGGGGAGATGAGCAGTTCTTC. Translated: CASSPIRGGDEQFF.

The chain uses TRBV4-1 and TRBJ1-4; D may be TRBD1 (6 bases). This CDR3 is 14 amino acids long. V shed 1 base and J shed 8 bases, with 11 bases lying between them. Germline V gene lookup returns CDR1 MGHRA and CDR2 YSYEKL. CDR3 nucleotide sequence: TGCGCCAGCAGCCAAGGGCAGGGGAGAGAAAAACTGTTTTTT. It translates to CASSQGQGREKLFF.

V gene TRBV7-9 combines with J gene TRBJ2-7; 8 bases line up with TRBD1. V was clipped by 6 bases and J by 1 base; unmatched bases: 8. CDR1 and CDR2 from the germline V gene are SEHNR and FQNEAQ (reference sequence). The CDR3 consists of 15 residues. CDR3: CASRRGQGRSYEQYF. CDR3 nucleotides: TGTGCCAGCAGACGTGGACAGGGCCGATCCTACGAGCAGTACTTC.

This chain links TRBV3-1 (or the pseudogene TRBV3-2) with TRBJ1-1; D is possibly TRBD1 (5 bases). Trimming stripped 1 base from V and 1 base from J, with 13 bases between. CDR1 and CDR2 (germline): LGHDT, YNNKEL (reference sequence). The CDR3 is made up of 16 amino acids. CDR3 residues: CASSQGLVGQNTEAFF. For the CDR3, the DNA is TGTGCCAGCAGCCAAGGACTCGTAGGACAGAACACTGAAGCTTTCTTT.

DNA of the CDR3: TGTGCCAGCAGGAACCTTTTAAGGACACCCTACTACGAGCAGTACTTC. It codes for CASRNLLRTPYYEQYF. The rearrangement links TRBV6-6 to TRBJ2-7; perhaps TRBD1 as D (5 bases). With 6 bases removed from V and 3 bases from J, the gap between germline ends came to 21 bases. This CDR3 region has 16 residues. Germline CDR1 is MNHNY and CDR2 is SVGAGI (reference sequence).